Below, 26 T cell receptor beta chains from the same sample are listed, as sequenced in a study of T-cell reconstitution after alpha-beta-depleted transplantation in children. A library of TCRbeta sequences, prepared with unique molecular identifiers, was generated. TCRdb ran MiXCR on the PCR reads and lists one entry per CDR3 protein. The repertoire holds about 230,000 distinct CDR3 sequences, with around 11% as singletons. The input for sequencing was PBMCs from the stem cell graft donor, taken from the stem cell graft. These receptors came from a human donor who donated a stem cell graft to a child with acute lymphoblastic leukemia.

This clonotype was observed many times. In nucleotides, the CDR3 is TGTGCCAGCAGGGGGACTAGCGGGAGATATACGCAGTATTTT. The encoded protein is CASRGTSGRYTQYF. The genes are TRBV7-2 and TRBJ2-3, with 14 bases matching TRBD2. The germline gives CDR1 SGHTA, CDR2 FQGNSA. This CDR3 contains 14 residues. J lost 7 bases, V lost 6 bases, and 3 bases had no gene match.

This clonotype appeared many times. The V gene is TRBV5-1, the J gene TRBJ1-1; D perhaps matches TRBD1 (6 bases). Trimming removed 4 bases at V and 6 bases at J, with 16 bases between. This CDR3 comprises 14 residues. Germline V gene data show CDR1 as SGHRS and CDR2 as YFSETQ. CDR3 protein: CASSRGPQGSEAFF. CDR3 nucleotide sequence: TGCGCCAGCAGCCGGGGGCCCCAGGGGTCTGAAGCTTTCTTT. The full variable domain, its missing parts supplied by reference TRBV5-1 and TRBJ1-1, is KAGVTQTPRYLIKTRGQQVTLSCSPISGHRSVSWYQQTPGQGLQFLFEYFSETQRNKGNFPGRFSGRQFSNSRSEMNVSTLELGDSALYLCASSRGPQGSEAFFGQGTRLTVV.

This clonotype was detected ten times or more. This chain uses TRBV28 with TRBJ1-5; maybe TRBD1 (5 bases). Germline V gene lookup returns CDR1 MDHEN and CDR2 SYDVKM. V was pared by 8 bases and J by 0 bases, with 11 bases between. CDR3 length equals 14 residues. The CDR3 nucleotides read TGTGCCAGCTTCGGGGGAATTAGCAATCAGCCCCAGCATTTT. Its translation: CASFGGISNQPQHF.

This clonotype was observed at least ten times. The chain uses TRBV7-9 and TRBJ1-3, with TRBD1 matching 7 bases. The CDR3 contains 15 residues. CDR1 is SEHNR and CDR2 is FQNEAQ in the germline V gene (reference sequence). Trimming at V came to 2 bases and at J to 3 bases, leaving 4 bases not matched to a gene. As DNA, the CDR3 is TGTGCCAGCAGCTTACGACAGGGAGGTGGAAACACCATATATTTT. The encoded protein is CASSLRQGGGNTIYF.

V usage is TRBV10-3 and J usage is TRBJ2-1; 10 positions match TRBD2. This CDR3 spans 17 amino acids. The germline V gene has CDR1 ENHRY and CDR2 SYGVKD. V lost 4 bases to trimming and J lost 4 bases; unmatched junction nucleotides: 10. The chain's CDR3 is CAISGGQLAGDYNEQFF. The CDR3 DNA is TGTGCCATCAGTGGAGGGCAGCTAGCGGGAGATTACAATGAGCAGTTCTTC.

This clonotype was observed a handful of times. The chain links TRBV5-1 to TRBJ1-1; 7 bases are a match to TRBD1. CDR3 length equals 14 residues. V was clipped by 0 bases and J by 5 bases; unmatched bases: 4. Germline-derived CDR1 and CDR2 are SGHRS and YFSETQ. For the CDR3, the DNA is TGCGCCAGCAGCTTGGTAGGGGGCCGGACTGAAGCTTTCTTT. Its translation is CASSLVGGRTEAFF. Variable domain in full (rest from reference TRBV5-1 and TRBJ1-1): KAGVTQTPRYLIKTRGQQVTLSCSPISGHRSVSWYQQTPGQGLQFLFEYFSETQRNKGNFPGRFSGRQFSNSRSEMNVSTLELGDSALYLCASSLVGGRTEAFFGQGTRLTVV.

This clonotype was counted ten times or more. The CDR3 protein is CATSDPTSGSPYEQYF. The CDR3 region has the DNA TGTGCCACCAGTGACCCGACTAGCGGGAGCCCCTACGAGCAGTACTTC. V and J are TRBV24-1 and TRBJ2-7; 12 bases line up with TRBD2. The ends lost 4 bases at V and 2 bases at J; junction bases unmatched: 5. Germline values: CDR1 KGHDR, CDR2 SFDVKD. CDR3 length: 16 amino acids.

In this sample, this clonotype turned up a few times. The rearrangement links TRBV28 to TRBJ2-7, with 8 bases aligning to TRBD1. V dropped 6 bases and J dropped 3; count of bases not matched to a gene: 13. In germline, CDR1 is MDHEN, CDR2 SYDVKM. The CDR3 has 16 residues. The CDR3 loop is CASSLTSFGTGYEQYF. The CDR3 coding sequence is TGTGCCAGCAGCCTTACCAGCTTTGGGACAGGCTACGAGCAGTACTTC.

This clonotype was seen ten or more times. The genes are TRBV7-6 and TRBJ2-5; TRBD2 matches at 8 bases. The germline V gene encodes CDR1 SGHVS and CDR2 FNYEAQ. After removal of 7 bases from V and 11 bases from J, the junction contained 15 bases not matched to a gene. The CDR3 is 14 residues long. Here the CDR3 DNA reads TGTGCCAGCATTACACGATCGGGGGGCGGGAGGCAGTACTTC. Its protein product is CASITRSGGGRQYF. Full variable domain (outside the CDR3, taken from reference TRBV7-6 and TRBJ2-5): GAGVSQSPRYKVTKRGQDVALRCDPISGHVSLYWYRQALGQGPEFLTYFNYEAQQDKSGLPNDRFSAERPEGSISTLTIQRTEQRDSAMYRCASITRSGGGRQYFGPGTRLLVL.

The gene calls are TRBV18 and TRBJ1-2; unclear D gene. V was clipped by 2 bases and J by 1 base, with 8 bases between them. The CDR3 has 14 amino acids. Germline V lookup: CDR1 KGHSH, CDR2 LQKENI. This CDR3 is CASSPRSDNYGYTF. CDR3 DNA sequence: TGTGCCAGCTCACCAAGGAGCGATAACTATGGCTACACCTTC.

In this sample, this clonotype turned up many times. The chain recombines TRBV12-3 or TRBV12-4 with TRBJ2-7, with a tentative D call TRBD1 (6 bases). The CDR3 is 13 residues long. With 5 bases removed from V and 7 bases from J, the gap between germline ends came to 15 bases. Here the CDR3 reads CASSKTGLGEQYF. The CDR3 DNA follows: TGTGCCAGCAGTAAAACAGGGTTGGGGGAGCAGTACTTC.

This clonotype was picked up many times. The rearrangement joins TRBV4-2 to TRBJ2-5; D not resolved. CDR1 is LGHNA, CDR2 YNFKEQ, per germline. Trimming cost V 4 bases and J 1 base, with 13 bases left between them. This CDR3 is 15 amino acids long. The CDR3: CASSPEEWVQETQYF. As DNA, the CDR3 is TGTGCCAGCAGCCCCGAGGAGTGGGTCCAAGAGACCCAGTACTTC.

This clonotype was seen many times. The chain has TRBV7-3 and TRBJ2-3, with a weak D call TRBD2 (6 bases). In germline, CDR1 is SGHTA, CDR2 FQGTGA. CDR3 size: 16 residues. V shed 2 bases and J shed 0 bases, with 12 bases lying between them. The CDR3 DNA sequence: TGTGCCAGCAGCTTATCGGGAGTCTCGAGCACAGATACGCAGTATTTT. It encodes CASSLSGVSSTDTQYF. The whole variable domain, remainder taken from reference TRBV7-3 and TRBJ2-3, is GAGVSQTPSNKVTEKGKYVELRCDPISGHTALYWYRQSLGQGPEFLIYFQGTGAADDSGLPNDRFFAVRPEGSVSTLKIQRTERGDSAVYLCASSLSGVSSTDTQYFGPGTRLTVL.

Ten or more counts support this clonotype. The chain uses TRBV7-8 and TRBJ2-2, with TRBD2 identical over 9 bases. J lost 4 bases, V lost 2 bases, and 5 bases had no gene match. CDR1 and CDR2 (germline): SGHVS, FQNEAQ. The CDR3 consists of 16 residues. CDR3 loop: CASSLSGGIGTGELFF. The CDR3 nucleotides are TGTGCCAGCAGCTTAAGCGGGGGGATAGGCACCGGGGAGCTGTTTTTT.

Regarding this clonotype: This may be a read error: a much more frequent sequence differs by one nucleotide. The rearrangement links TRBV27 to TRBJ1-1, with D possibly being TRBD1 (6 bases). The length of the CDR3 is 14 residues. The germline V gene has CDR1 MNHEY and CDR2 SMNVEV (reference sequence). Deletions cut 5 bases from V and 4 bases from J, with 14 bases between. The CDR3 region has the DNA TGTGCCAGCAGTAGGGGAGACAGGAGCACTGAAGCTTTCTTT. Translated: CASSRGDRSTEAFF.

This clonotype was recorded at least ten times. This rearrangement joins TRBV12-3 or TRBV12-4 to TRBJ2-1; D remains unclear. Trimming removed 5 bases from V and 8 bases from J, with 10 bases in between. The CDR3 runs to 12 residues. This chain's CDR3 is CASSGPSDEQFF. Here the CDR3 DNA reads TGTGCCAGCAGTGGGCCCTCCGATGAGCAGTTCTTC.

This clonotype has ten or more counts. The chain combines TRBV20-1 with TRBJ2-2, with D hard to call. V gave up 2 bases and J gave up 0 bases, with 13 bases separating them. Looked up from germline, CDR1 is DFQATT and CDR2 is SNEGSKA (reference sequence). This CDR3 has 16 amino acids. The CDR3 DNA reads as TGCAGTGCTAGAAATGCCATTCGCTCGAACACCGGGGAGCTGTTTTTT. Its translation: CSARNAIRSNTGELFF.

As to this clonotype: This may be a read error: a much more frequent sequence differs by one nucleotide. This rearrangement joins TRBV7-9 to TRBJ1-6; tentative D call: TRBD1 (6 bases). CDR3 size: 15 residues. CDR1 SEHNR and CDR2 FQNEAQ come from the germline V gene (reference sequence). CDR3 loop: CASSFDRSGNSPLRF. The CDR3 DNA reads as TGTGCCAGCAGCTTTGACAGGTCTGGGAATTCACCCCTCCGCTTT.

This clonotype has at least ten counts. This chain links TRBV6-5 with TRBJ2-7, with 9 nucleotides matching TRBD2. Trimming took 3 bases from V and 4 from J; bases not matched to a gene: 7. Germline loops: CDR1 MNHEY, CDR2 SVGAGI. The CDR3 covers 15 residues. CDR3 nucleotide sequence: TGTGCCAGCAGTTATTACGGCGGGGGGGAGTACGAGCAGTACTTC. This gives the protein CASSYYGGGEYEQYF.

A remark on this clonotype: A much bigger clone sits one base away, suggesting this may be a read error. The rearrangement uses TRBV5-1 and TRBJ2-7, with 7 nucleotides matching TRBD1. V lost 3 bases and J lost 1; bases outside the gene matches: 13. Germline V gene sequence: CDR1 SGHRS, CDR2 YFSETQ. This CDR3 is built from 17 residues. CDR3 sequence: CASSWDHWDRESYEQYF. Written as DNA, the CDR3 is TGCGCCAGCAGCTGGGACCATTGGGACAGAGAGTCCTACGAGCAGTACTTC. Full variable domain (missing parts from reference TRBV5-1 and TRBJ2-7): KAGVTQTPRYLIKTRGQQVTLSCSPISGHRSVSWYQQTPGQGLQFLFEYFSETQRNKGNFPGRFSGRQFSNSRSEMNVSTLELGDSALYLCASSWDHWDRESYEQYFGPGTRLTVT.

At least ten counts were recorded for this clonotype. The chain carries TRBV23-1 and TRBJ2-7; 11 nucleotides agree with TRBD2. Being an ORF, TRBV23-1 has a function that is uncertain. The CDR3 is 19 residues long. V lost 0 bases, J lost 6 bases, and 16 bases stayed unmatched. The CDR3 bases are TGCGCCAGCAGTCAATCCGAACTAGCGGGAGTACTAGGGTACCGCGAGCAGTACTTC. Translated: CASSQSELAGVLGYREQYF.

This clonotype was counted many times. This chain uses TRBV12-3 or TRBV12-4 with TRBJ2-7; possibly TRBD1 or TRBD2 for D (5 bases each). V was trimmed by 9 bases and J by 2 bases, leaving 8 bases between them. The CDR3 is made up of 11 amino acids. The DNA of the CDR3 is TGTGCCAGTCAGGGAGCCTACGAGCAGTACTTC. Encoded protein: CASQGAYEQYF.

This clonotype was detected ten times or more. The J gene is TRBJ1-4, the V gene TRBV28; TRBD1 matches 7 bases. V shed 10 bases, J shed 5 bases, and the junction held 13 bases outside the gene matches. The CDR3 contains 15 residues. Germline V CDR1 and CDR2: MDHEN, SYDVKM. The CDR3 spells CATKFRGTVNEKLFF. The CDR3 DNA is TGTGCCACCAAGTTTCGAGGGACAGTCAATGAAAAACTGTTTTTT.

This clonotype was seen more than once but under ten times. DNA of the CDR3: TGTGCCATCAGTGACCTAGCTAGCGGGAGAAACAGTGAGCAGTTCTTC. Protein: CAISDLASGRNSEQFF. The chain is built from TRBV10-3 and TRBJ2-1, with 10 bases aligning to TRBD2. Germline V lookup: CDR1 ENHRY, CDR2 SYGVKD. The CDR3 length is 16 residues. J gave up 9 bases and V 3 bases, and 11 bases lay outside the gene matches.

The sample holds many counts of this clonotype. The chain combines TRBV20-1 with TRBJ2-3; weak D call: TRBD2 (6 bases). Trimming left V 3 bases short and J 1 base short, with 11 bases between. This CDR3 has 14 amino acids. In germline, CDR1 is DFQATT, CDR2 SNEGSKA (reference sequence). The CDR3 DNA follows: TGCAGTGCTAGGTCCGCTAGCGGCACAGATACGCAGTATTTT. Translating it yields CSARSASGTDTQYF.

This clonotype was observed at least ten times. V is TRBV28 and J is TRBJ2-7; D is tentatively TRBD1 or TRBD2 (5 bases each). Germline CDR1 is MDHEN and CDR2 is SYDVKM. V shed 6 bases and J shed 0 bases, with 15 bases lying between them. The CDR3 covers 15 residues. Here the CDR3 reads CASRTGTVSSYEQYF. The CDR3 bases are TGTGCCAGCAGGACCGGGACGGTGAGCTCCTACGAGCAGTACTTC. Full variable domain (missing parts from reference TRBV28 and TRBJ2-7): DVKVTQSSRYLVKRTGEKVFLECVQDMDHENMFWYRQDPGLGLRLIYFSYDVKMKEKGDIPEGYSVSREKKERFSLILESASTNQTSMYLCASRTGTVSSYEQYFGPGTRLTVT.